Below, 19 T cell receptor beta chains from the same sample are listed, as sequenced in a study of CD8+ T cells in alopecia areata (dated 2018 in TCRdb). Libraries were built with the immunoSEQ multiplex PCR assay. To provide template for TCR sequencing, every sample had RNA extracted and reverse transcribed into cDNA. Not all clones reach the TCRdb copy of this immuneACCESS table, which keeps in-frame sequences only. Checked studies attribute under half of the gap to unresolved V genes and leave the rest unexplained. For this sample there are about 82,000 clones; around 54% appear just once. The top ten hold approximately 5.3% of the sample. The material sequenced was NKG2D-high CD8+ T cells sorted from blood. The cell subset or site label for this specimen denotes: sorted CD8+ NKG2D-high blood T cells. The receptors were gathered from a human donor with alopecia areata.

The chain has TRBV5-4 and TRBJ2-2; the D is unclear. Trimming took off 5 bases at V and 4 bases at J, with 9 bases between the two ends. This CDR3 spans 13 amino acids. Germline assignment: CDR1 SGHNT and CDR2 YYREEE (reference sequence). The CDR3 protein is CASSPGPTGELFF. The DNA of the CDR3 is TGTGCCAGCAGTCCAGGACCCACCGGGGAGCTGTTTTTT.

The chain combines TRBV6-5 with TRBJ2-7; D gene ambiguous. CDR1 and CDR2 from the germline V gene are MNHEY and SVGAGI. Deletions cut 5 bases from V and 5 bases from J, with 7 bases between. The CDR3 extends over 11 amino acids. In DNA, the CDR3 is TGTGCCAGCAGTCTTGAGGACGAGCAGTACTTC. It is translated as CASSLEDEQYF.

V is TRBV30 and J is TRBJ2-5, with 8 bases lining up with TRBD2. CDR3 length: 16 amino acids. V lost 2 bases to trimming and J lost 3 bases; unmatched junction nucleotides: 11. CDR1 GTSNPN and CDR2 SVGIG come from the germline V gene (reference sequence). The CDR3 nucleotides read TGTGCCTGGAGTCCGACAACTAGCGGCCCAAAAGAGACCCAGTACTTC. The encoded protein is CAWSPTTSGPKETQYF.

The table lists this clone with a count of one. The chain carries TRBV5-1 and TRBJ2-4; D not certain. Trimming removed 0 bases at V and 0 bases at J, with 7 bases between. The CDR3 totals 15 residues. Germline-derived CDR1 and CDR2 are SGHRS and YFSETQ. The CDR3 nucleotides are TGCGCCAGCAGCTTGGCCTTGGAAGCCAAAAACATTCAGTACTTC. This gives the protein CASSLALEAKNIQYF.

This CDR3 reads CASSNLASETQYF. The DNA of the CDR3 is TGTGCCAGCAGTAACCTAGCTTCGGAGACCCAGTACTTC. The chain employs TRBV27 and TRBJ2-5; D is perhaps TRBD2 (5 bases). This CDR3 is built from 13 residues. Germline V lookup: CDR1 MNHEY, CDR2 SMNVEV (reference sequence). V was shortened by 5 bases and J by 5 bases, with 12 bases between the two germline ends.

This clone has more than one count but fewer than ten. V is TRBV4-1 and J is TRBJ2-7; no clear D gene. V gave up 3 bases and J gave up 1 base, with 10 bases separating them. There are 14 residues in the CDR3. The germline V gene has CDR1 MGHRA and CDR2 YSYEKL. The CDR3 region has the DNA TGCGCCAGCAGCCATTTTAAGGGATCCTACGAGCAGTACTTC. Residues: CASSHFKGSYEQYF.

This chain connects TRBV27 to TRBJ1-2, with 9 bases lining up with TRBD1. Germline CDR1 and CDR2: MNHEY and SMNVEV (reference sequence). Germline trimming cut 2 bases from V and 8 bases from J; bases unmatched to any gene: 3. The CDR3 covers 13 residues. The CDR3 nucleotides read TGTGCCAGCAGTTTAGGACAGGGGAACGGCTACACCTTC. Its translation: CASSLGQGNGYTF.

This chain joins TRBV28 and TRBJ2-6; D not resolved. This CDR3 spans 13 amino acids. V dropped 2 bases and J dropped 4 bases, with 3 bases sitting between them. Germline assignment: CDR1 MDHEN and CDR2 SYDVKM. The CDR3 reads CASSLGGANVLTF. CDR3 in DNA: TGTGCCAGCAGTTTAGGAGGGGCCAACGTCCTGACTTTC.

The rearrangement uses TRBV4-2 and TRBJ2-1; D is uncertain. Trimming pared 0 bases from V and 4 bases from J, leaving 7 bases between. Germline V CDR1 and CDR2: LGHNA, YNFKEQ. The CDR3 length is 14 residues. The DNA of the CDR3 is TGTGCCAGCAGCCAAGAGGTAGGGTACAATGAGCAGTTCTTC. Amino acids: CASSQEVGYNEQFF.

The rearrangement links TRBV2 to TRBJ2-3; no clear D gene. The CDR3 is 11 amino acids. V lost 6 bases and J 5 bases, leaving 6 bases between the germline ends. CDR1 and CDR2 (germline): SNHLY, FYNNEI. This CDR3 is CASRSGDTQYF. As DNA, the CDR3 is TGTGCCAGCAGGTCAGGAGATACGCAGTATTTT.

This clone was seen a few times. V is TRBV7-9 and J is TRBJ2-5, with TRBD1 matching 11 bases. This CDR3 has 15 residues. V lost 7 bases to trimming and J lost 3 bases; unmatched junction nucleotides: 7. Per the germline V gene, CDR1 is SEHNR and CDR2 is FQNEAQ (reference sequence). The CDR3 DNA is TGTGCCAGCACCCACCGGACAGGGGGCGAAGAGACCCAGTACTTC. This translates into CASTHRTGGEETQYF.

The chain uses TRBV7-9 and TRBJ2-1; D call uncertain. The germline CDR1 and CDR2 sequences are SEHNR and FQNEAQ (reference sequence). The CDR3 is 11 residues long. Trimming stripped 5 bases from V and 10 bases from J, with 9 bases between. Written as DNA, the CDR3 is TGTGCCAGCAGCCCAGGCCGGGAGCAGTTCTTC. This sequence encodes CASSPGREQFF.

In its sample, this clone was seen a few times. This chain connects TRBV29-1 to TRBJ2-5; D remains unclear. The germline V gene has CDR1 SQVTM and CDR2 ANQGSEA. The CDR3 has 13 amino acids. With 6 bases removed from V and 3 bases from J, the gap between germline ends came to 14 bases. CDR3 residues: CSVPTRVKETQYF. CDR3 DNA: TGCAGCGTACCTACAAGGGTCAAAGAGACCCAGTACTTC.

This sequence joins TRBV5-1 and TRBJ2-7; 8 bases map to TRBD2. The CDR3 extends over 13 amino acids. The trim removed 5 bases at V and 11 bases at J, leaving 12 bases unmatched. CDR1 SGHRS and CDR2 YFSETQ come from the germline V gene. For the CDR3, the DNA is TGCGCCAGCAGTTCCGGTGGGAGACTAGCGAAGTACTTC. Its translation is CASSSGGRLAKYF.

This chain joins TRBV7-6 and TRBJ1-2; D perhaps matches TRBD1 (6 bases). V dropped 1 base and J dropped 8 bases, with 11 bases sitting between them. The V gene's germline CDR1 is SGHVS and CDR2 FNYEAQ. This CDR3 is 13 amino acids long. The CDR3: CASSLGQGRGYTF. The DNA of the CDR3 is TGTGCCAGCAGCTTAGGGCAGGGGAGAGGCTACACCTTC. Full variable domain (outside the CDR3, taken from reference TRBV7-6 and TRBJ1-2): GAGVSQSPRYKVTKRGQDVALRCDPISGHVSLYWYRQALGQGPEFLTYFNYEAQQDKSGLPNDRFSAERPEGSISTLTIQRTEQRDSAMYRCASSLGQGRGYTFGSGTRLTVV.

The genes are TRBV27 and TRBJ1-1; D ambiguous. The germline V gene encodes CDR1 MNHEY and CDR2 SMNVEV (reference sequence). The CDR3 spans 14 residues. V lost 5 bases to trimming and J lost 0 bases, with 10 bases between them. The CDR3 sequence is CASSIRSLNTEAFF. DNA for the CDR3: TGTGCCAGCAGTATCAGGAGCCTGAACACTGAAGCTTTCTTT.

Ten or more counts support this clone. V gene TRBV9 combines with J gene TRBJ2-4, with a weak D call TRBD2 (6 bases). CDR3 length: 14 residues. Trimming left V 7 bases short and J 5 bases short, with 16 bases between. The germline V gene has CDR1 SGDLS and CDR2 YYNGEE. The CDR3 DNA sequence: TGTGCCAGCGGCCCTCCCTCGGGAGAAAACATTCAGTACTTC. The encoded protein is CASGPPSGENIQYF.

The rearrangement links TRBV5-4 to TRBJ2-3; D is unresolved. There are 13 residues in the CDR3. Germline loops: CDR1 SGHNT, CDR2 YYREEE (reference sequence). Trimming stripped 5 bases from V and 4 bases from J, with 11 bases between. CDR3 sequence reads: CASSPPSADTQYF. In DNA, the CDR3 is TGTGCCAGCAGTCCACCGAGTGCAGATACGCAGTATTTT.

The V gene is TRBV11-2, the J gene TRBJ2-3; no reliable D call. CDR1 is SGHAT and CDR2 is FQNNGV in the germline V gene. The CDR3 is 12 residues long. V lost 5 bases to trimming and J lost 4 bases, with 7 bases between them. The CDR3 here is CASSPSPDTQYF. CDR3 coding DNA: TGTGCCAGCAGCCCCTCCCCAGATACGCAGTATTTT.